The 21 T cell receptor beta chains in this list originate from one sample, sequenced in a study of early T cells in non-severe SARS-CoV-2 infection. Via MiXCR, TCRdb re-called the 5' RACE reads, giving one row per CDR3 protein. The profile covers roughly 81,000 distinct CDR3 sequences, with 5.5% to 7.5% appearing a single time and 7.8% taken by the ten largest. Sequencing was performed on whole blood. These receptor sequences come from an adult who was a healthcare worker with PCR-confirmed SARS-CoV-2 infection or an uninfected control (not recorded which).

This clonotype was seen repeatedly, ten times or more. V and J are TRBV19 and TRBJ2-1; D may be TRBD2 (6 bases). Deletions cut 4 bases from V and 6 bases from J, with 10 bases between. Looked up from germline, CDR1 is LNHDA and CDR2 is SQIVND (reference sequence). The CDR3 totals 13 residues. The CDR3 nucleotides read TGTGCCAGTAGTAGCGGGGAGATCAATGAGCAGTTCTTC. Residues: CASSSGEINEQFF.

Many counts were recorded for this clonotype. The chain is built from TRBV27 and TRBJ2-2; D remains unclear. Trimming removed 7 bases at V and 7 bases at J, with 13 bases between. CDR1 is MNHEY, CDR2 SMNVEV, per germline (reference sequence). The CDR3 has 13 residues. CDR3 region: CASMSRVDGELFF. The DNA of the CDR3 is TGTGCCAGCATGTCTAGGGTCGACGGGGAGCTGTTTTTT.

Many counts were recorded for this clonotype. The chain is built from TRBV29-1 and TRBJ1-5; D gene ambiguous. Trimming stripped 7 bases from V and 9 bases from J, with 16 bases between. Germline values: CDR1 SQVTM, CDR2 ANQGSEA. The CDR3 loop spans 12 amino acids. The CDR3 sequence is CSAGPENGPQHF. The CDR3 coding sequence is TGCAGCGCGGGCCCCGAGAACGGGCCCCAGCATTTT. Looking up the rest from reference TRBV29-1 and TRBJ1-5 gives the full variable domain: SAVISQKPSRDICQRGTSLTIQCQVDSQVTMMFWYRQQPGQSLTLIATANQGSEATYESGFVIDKFPISRPNLTFSTLTVSNMSPEDSSIYLCSAGPENGPQHFGDGTRLSIL.

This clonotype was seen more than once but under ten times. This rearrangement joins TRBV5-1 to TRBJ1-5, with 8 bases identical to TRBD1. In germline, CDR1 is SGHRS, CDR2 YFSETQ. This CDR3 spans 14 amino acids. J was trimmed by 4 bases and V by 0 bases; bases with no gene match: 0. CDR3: CASSLGTGNQPQHF. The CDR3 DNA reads TGCGCCAGCAGCTTGGGGACAGGGAATCAGCCCCAGCATTTT.

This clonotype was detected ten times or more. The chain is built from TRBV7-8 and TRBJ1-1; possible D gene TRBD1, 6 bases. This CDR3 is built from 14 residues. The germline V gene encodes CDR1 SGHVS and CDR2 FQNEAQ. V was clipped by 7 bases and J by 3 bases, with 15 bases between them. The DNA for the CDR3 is TGTGCCAGCAACGGAGGGGGGGCAGACACTGAAGCTTTCTTT. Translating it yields CASNGGGADTEAFF.

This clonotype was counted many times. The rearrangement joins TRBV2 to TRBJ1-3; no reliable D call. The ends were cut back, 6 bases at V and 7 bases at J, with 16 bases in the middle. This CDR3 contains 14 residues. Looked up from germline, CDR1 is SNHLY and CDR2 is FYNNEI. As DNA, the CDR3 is TGTGCCAGCAGGTCCGGTCTCTTTGGGAACACCATATATTTT. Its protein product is CASRSGLFGNTIYF.

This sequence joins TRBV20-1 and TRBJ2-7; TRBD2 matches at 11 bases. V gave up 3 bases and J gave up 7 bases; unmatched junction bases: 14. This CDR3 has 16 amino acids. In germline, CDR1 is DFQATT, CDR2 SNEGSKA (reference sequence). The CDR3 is CSASWSHSGRAGEQYF. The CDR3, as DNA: TGCAGTGCTAGCTGGTCCCATAGCGGGAGGGCCGGGGAGCAGTACTTC.

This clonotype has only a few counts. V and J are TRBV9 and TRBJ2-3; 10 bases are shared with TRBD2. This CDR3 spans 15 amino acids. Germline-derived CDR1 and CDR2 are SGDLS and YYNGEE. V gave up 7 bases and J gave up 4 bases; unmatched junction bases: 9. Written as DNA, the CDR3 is TGTGCCAGCGCGTCTTTAGCGGGAGGCCCAGATACGCAGTATTTT. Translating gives CASASLAGGPDTQYF. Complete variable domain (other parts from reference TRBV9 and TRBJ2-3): DSGVTQTPKHLITATGQRVTLRCSPRSGDLSVYWYQQSLDQGLQFLIQYYNGEERAKGNILERFSAQQFPDLHSELNLSSLELGDSALYFCASASLAGGPDTQYFGPGTRLTVL.

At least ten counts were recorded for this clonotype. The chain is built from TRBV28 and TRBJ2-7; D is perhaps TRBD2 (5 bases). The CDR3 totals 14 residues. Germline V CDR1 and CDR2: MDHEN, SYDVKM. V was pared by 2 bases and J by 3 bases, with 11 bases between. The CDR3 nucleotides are TGTGCCAGCAGTTTAGGGGATCGGGACTACGAGCAGTACTTC. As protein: CASSLGDRDYEQYF.

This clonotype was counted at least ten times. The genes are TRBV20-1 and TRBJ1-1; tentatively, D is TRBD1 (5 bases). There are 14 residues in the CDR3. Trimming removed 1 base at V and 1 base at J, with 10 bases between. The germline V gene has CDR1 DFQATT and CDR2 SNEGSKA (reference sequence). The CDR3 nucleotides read TGCAGTGCTAGAGCCGGGACGGGGAACACTGAAGCTTTCTTT. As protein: CSARAGTGNTEAFF.

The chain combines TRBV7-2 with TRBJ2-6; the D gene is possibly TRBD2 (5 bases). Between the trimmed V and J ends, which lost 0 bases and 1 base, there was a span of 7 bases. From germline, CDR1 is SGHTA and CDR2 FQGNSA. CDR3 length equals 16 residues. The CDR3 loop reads CASSLASGSGANVLTF. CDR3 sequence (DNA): TGTGCCAGCAGCTTAGCGAGCGGTTCTGGGGCCAACGTCCTGACTTTC.

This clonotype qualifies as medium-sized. The CDR3 region has the DNA TGTGCCAGCAGCCAAGCGGCTAGGGAGTACGAGCAGTACTTC. Translation: CASSQAAREYEQYF. The chain is built from TRBV3-1 and TRBJ2-7; TRBD2 might be the D (5 bases). Deletions cut 1 base from V and 4 bases from J, with 11 bases between. Germline loops: CDR1 LGHDT, CDR2 YNNKEL (reference sequence). The CDR3 has 14 amino acids.

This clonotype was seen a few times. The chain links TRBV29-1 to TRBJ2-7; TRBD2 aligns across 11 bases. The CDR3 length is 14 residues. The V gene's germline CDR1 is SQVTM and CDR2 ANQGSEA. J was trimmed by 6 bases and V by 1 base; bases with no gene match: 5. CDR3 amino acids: CSVEGVAGGLEQYF. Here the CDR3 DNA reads TGCAGCGTTGAAGGTGTAGCGGGGGGGCTCGAGCAGTACTTC.

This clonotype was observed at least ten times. Here the CDR3 reads CSAKRQGLHEQYF. The CDR3 nucleotides read TGCAGTGCTAAGAGACAGGGGCTCCACGAGCAGTACTTC. This sequence joins TRBV20-1 and TRBJ2-7; 8 nucleotides line up with TRBD1. CDR1 and CDR2 (germline): DFQATT, SNEGSKA (reference sequence). The CDR3 extends over 13 amino acids. The V segment lost 4 bases and the J segment 5 bases; nucleotides outside the gene matches: 7.

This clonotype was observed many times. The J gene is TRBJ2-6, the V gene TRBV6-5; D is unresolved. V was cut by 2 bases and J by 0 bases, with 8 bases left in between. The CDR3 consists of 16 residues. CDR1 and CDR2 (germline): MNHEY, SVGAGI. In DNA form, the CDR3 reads TGTGCCAGCAGTTACCGGACGGTCTCTGGGGCCAACGTCCTGACTTTC. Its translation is CASSYRTVSGANVLTF.

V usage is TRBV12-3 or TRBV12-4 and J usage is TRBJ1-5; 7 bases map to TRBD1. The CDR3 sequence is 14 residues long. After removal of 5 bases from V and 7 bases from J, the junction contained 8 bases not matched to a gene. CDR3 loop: CASSQTGNGQPQHF. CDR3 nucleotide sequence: TGTGCCAGCAGTCAGACAGGGAACGGGCAGCCCCAGCATTTT.

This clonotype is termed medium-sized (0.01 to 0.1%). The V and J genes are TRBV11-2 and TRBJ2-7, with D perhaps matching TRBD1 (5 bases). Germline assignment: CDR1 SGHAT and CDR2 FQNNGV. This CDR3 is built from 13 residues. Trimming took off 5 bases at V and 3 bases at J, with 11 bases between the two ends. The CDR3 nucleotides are TGTGCCAGCAGCACGGACACCGGCTACGAGCAGTACTTC. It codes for CASSTDTGYEQYF.

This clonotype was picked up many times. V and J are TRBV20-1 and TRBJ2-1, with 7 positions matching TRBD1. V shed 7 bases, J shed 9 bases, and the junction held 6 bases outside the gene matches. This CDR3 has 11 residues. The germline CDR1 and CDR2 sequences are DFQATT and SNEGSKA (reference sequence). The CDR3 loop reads CSGGQVFEQFF. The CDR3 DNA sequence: TGCAGTGGCGGACAGGTTTTTGAGCAGTTCTTC.

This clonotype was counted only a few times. In DNA, the CDR3 is TGTGCCAGCAGTTACTATTGGGCCGGGGAAGCTTTCTTT. It translates to CASSYYWAGEAFF. V and J are TRBV6-5 and TRBJ1-1; D unclear. V was clipped by 1 base and J by 8 bases, with 11 bases between them. The CDR3 length is 13 residues. The germline CDR1 and CDR2 sequences are MNHEY and SVGAGI.

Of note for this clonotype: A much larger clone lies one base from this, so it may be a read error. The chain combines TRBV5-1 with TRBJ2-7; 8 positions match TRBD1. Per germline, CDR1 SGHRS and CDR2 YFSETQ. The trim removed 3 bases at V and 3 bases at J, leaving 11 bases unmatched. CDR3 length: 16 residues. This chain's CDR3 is CASSSPRTGKGYEQYF. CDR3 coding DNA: TGCGCCAGCAGCTCCCCCAGGACAGGGAAAGGCTACGAGCAGTACTTC. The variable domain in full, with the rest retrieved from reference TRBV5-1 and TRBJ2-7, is KAGVTQTPRYLIKTRGQQVTLSCSPISGHRSVSWYQQTPGQGLQFLFEYFSETQRNKGNFPGRFSGRQFSNSRSEMNVSTLELGDSALYLCASSSPRTGKGYEQYFGPGTRLTVT.

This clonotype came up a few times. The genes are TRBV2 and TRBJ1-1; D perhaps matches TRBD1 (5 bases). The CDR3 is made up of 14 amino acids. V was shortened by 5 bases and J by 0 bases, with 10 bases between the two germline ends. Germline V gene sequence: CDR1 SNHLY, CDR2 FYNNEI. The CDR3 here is CASSLGRMNTEAFF. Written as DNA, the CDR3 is TGTGCCAGCAGTCTGGGACGGATGAACACTGAAGCTTTCTTT.